These 22 T cell receptor beta chains share one sample of origin, sequenced in a study of regulatory T cells in long-lasting Graves disease. Time point given: persistent/refractory GD, antithyroid drugs over 5 years with positive TRAb. RNA isolated from PBMCs was used to make the TCR library. Investigators prepared the TCR beta libraries by applying iRepertoire HTBI primers and Arm-PCR of CDR3 regions. TCRdb called the multiplex PCR reads again in MiXCR, with one record for every CDR3 protein. The sample lists 500,000 to 800,000 distinct CDR3 sequences, around 30% occurring once. This material consisted of peripheral blood mononuclear cells (PBMCs), taken when the disease was refractory, from a patient treated with antithyroid drugs. These receptor sequences come from a female donor with Graves disease.

V is TRBV19 and J is TRBJ1-2; D gene ambiguous. In germline, CDR1 is LNHDA, CDR2 SQIVND (reference sequence). V was pared by 7 bases and J by 7 bases, with 13 bases between. The CDR3 totals 12 residues. CDR3 loop: CASTQQQRGYTF. DNA of the CDR3: TGTGCCAGTACTCAACAACAACGTGGCTACACCTTC.

This clonotype has at least ten counts. The chain couples TRBV28 to TRBJ1-1, with 8 nucleotides matching TRBD1. The CDR3 is 16 amino acids. Trimming at V came to 5 bases and at J to 2 bases, leaving 10 bases not matched to a gene. The germline CDR1 and CDR2 sequences are MDHEN and SYDVKM. As DNA, the CDR3 is TGTGCCAGCAGTCGGAGCAGGGGGCCACCTAACACTGAAGCTTTCTTT. This translates into CASSRSRGPPNTEAFF.

The chain is built from TRBV20-1 and TRBJ2-7; 10 bases match TRBD1. Unmatched junction bases numbered 4, after V lost 5 bases and J lost 3 bases. The CDR3 is 13 amino acids. Germline CDR1 reads DFQATT; CDR2 reads SNEGSKA (reference sequence). The CDR3 region is CSALGQGNYEQYF. CDR3 coding DNA: TGCAGTGCTTTGGGACAGGGGAACTACGAGCAGTACTTC.

The V call is TRBV5-1, the J call TRBJ1-1; 7 bases agree with TRBD1. Germline loops: CDR1 SGHRS, CDR2 YFSETQ. The CDR3 is 15 residues long. V lost 0 bases, J lost 4 bases, and 6 bases stayed unmatched. The CDR3 sequence is CASSLEQGFLTEAFF. CDR3 DNA: TGCGCCAGCAGCTTGGAACAGGGGTTCCTCACTGAAGCTTTCTTT.

The chain joins TRBV2 to TRBJ2-1; 9 positions match TRBD2. The CDR3 extends over 15 amino acids. CDR1 SNHLY and CDR2 FYNNEI come from the germline V gene. V trimming: 7 bases; J trimming: 6 bases; junction bases outside the gene matches: 10. The CDR3 DNA reads as TGTGCCAGCACCGGTCTAGCGGGACGAGGCAATGAGCAGTTCTTC. Translated, it gives CASTGLAGRGNEQFF.

V and J are TRBV30 and TRBJ1-2, with TRBD1 matching over 7 bases. V gave up 3 bases and J gave up 8 bases; unmatched junction bases: 12. The germline CDR1 and CDR2 sequences are GTSNPN and SVGIG (reference sequence). The CDR3 runs 14 residues. As DNA, the CDR3 is TGTGCCTGGAGCGCACTGACAGGGCCACACGGCTACACCTTC. It encodes CAWSALTGPHGYTF.

This clonotype was detected only a few times. The V call is TRBV5-1, the J call TRBJ2-2, with D perhaps TRBD1 (6 bases). Germline values: CDR1 SGHRS, CDR2 YFSETQ. The V gene lost 2 bases and the J gene lost 2 bases, with 10 bases spanning the gap. The CDR3 consists of 15 residues. CDR3 residues: CASSFETGNTGELFF. CDR3 DNA sequence: TGCGCCAGCAGCTTTGAGACAGGCAACACCGGGGAGCTGTTTTTT.

The sample holds a few counts of this clonotype. The gene calls are TRBV6-1 and TRBJ1-1, with 9 bases identical to TRBD1. The CDR3 runs 15 residues. V trimming: 7 bases; J trimming: 6 bases; junction bases outside the gene matches: 12. CDR1 MNHNS and CDR2 SASEGT come from the germline V gene. The CDR3 DNA sequence: TGTGCCAGCAACCTAGGGGACAGGGTAATCTCTGAAGCTTTCTTT. It is translated as CASNLGDRVISEAFF.

This clonotype was recorded at least ten times. Here the CDR3 reads CSAAITGMVTQYF. DNA of the CDR3: TGCAGTGCTGCCATCACAGGGATGGTGACCCAGTACTTC. The V call is TRBV20-1, the J call TRBJ2-5; D is possibly TRBD1 (6 bases). CDR1 and CDR2 from the germline V gene are DFQATT and SNEGSKA (reference sequence). The V end was cut by 5 bases, the J end by 7 bases, with 17 bases between. The CDR3 is 13 residues long.

The chain recombines TRBV24-1 with TRBJ1-2, with D unclear. The germline gives CDR1 KGHDR, CDR2 SFDVKD. The CDR3 contains 14 residues. Between the trimmed V and J ends, which lost 1 base and 5 bases, there was a span of 10 bases. CDR3 loop: CATSDLRRPYGYTF. In DNA, the CDR3 is TGTGCCACCAGTGATTTAAGAAGGCCTTATGGCTACACCTTC.

The V gene is TRBV13, the J gene TRBJ1-1; maybe TRBD1 (5 bases). This CDR3 region has 16 residues. CDR1 is PRHDT, CDR2 FYEKMQ, per germline (reference sequence). Trimming removed 0 bases from V and 1 base from J, with 12 bases in between. The CDR3 bases are TGTGCCAGCAGCTTAGGCCTGACAGCACCGAACACTGAAGCTTTCTTT. This encodes CASSLGLTAPNTEAFF. The whole variable domain, filled in from reference TRBV13 and TRBJ1-1, reads AAGVIQSPRHLIKEKRETATLKCYPIPRHDTVYWYQQGPGQDPQFLISFYEKMQSDKGSIPDRFSAQQFSDYHSELNMSSLELGDSALYFCASSLGLTAPNTEAFFGQGTRLTVV.

The rearrangement joins TRBV2 to TRBJ2-7, with 8 bases aligning to TRBD1. The germline V gene has CDR1 SNHLY and CDR2 FYNNEI. The CDR3 length is 15 residues. V shed 0 bases and J 1 base; nucleotides not matched to a gene: 2. CDR3 protein: CASSEATGVSYEQYF. The DNA for the CDR3 is TGTGCCAGCAGTGAAGCGACAGGGGTTTCCTACGAGCAGTACTTC.

This clonotype was counted a few times. This chain joins TRBV12-3 or TRBV12-4 and TRBJ2-5; TRBD2 agrees at 8 bases. V gave up 5 bases and J gave up 6 bases; unmatched junction bases: 8. The CDR3 totals 14 residues. In nucleotides, the CDR3 is TGTGCCAGCAGTGACTCGACTAGCGCAAAGACCCAGTACTTC. It yields the protein CASSDSTSAKTQYF.

V and J are TRBV27 and TRBJ1-1; D is unresolved. The V gene's germline CDR1 is MNHEY and CDR2 SMNVEV (reference sequence). The CDR3 spans 13 residues. The ends were cut back, 0 bases at V and 10 bases at J, with 12 bases in the middle. This CDR3 reads CASSLSEDSTAFF. The CDR3 region has the DNA TGTGCCAGCAGTTTATCGGAGGACTCTACAGCTTTCTTT.

This clonotype was seen a handful of times. The chain employs TRBV20-1 and TRBJ1-1; the match to TRBD1 covers 9 bases. V shed 1 base, J shed 2 bases, and the junction held 2 bases outside the gene matches. This CDR3 contains 14 residues. CDR1 DFQATT and CDR2 SNEGSKA come from the germline V gene (reference sequence). The CDR3 is CSARGDRANTEAFF. The CDR3 DNA sequence: TGCAGTGCTAGAGGGGACAGGGCCAACACTGAAGCTTTCTTT.

This clonotype has more than one count but fewer than ten. The V and J genes are TRBV6-1 and TRBJ1-1; D remains unclear. The CDR3 spans 12 residues. Per the germline V gene, CDR1 is MNHNS and CDR2 is SASEGT. The V end lost 6 bases, the J end lost 5 bases, and 10 bases lay between the germline ends. The CDR3 DNA reads as TGTGCCAGCAGCCAGTGGGAGACTGAAGCTTTCTTT. Its translation: CASSQWETEAFF.

The V and J genes are TRBV11-2 and TRBJ1-1; D perhaps matches TRBD1 (5 bases). Trimming took 4 bases from V and 5 from J, leaving 8 bases between them. The CDR3 is 12 amino acids. Germline V gives CDR1 SGHAT, CDR2 FQNNGV. CDR3: CASSWGVTEAFF. The DNA of the CDR3 is TGTGCCAGCAGCTGGGGGGTGACTGAAGCTTTCTTT.

This clonotype was seen only a few times. The chain employs TRBV5-1 and TRBJ2-7, with D possibly called TRBD1 or TRBD2 (5 bases each). The germline V gene encodes CDR1 SGHRS and CDR2 YFSETQ. The V end was cut by 2 bases, the J end by 0 bases, with 12 bases between. The length of the CDR3 is 15 residues. CDR3 in amino acids: CASSFEGPSSYEQYF. Here the CDR3 DNA reads TGCGCCAGCAGCTTCGAGGGACCGAGCTCCTACGAGCAGTACTTC.

This clonotype was found a few times. V gene TRBV12-3 or TRBV12-4 combines with J gene TRBJ1-3; the D is unclear. The V end was cut by 0 bases, the J end by 0 bases, with 6 bases between. The CDR3 runs to 15 residues. The CDR3: CASSLASASGNTIYF. As DNA, the CDR3 is TGTGCCAGCAGTTTAGCCTCGGCCTCTGGAAACACCATATATTTT.

This chain uses TRBV28 with TRBJ1-1, with TRBD1 as a possible D gene (5 bases). The CDR3 loop spans 13 amino acids. The germline CDR1 and CDR2 sequences are MDHEN and SYDVKM. V was pared by 5 bases and J by 1 base, with 8 bases between. The CDR3 spells CASSAQENTEAFF. For the CDR3, the DNA is TGTGCCAGCAGTGCACAGGAGAACACTGAAGCTTTCTTT.

The rearrangement joins TRBV7-3 to TRBJ2-2; 8 bases are a match to TRBD2. The V gene's germline CDR1 is SGHTA and CDR2 FQGTGA. The CDR3 sequence is 16 residues long. V shed 4 bases and J 3 bases; nucleotides not matched to a gene: 7. CDR3 coding DNA: TGTGCCAGCAGCTCAAGCGGGGGACCCCACACCGGGGAGCTGTTTTTT. It is translated as CASSSSGGPHTGELFF.

This clonotype was counted once. A single base separates this from a much larger clone, so it may be a read error. The chain employs TRBV12-3 or TRBV12-4 and TRBJ2-5; TRBD2 aligns across 14 bases. TRBJ2-1 matches the DNA end more closely, so the J call is doubtful. The CDR3 consists of 15 residues. This chain's CDR3 is CASSPGGTSGSRQFF. The DNA of the CDR3 is TGTGCCAGCAGCCCCGGCGGGACTAGCGGGAGTCGGCAGTTCTTC.